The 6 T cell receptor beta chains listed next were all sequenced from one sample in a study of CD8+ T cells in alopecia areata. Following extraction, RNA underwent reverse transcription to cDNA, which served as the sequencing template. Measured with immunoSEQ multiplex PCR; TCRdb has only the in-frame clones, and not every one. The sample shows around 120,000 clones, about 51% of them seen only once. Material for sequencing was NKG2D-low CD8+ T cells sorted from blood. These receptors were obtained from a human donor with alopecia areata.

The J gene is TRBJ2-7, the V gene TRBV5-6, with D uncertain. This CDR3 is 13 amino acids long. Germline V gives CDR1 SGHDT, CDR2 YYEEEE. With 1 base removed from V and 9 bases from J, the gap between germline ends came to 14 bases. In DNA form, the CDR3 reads TGTGCCAGCAGCTTGTGGATGGGGTCCGTGCAGTACTTC. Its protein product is CASSLWMGSVQYF.

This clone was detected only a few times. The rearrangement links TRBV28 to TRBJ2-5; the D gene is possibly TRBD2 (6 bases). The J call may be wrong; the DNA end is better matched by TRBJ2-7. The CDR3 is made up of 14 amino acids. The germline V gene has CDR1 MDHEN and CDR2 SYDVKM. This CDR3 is CASRIGTLSYEQYF. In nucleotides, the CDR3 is TGTGCCAGCAGGATCGGGACTCTCTCCTACGAGCAGTACTTC.

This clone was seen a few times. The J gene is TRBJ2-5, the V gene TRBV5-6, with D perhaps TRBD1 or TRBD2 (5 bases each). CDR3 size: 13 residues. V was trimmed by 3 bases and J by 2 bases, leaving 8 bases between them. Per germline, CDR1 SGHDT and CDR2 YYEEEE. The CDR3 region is CASSWGTQETQYF. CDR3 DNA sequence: TGTGCCAGCAGCTGGGGGACGCAAGAGACCCAGTACTTC. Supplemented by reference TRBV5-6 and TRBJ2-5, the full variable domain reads DAGVTQSPTHLIKTRGQQVTLRCSPKSGHDTVSWYQQALGQGPQFIFQYYEEEERQRGNFPDRFSGHQFPNYSSELNVNALLLGDSALYLCASSWGTQETQYFGPGTRLLVL.

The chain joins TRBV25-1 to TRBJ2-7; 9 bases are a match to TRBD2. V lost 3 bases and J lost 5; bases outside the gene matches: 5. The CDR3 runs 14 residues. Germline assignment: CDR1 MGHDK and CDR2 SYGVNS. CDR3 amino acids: CASSEGLAGNEQYF. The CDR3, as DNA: TGTGCCAGCAGTGAGGGGCTAGCGGGAAACGAGCAGTACTTC.

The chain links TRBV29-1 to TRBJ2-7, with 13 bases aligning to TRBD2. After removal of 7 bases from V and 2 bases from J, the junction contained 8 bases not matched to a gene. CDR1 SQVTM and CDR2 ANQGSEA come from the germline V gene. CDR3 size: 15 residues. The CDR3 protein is CSAAGGLAGTYEQYF. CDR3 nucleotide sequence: TGCAGCGCCGCAGGGGGACTAGCGGGAACCTACGAGCAGTACTTC.

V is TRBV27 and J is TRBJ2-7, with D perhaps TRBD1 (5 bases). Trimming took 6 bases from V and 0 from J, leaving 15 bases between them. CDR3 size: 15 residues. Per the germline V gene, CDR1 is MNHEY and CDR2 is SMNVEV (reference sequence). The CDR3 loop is CASRIRGSGSYEQYF. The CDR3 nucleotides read TGTGCCAGCAGAATAAGGGGCTCCGGCTCCTACGAGCAGTACTTC.